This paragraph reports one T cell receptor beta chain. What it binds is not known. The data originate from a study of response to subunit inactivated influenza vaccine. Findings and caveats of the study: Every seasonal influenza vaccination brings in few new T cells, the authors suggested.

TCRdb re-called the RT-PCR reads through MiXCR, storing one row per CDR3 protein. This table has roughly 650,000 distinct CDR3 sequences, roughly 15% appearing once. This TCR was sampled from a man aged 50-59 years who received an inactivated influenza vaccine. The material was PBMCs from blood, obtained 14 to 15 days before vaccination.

CDR3 sequence: CASSGTPTSTDTQYF. CDR3 DNA sequence: TGTGCCAGCAGCGGGACTCCTACTTCCACAGATACGCAGTATTTT. The chain joins TRBV11-2 to TRBJ2-3; D might be TRBD2 (6 bases). The CDR3 has 15 amino acids. Trimming left V 5 bases short and J 2 bases short, with 14 bases between. Germline V gives CDR1 SGHAT, CDR2 FQNNGV.